The 16 T cell receptor beta chains in this list originate from one sample, sequenced in a study of tumor and adjacent non-tumor tissue in lung cancer. This sample's RNA came from whole unsorted tissue. TCRbeta libraries were built with three rounds of nested PCR, modified from ARM-PCR. TCRdb passed the multiplex PCR reads through MiXCR, listing each CDR3 protein once. The sample shows roughly 150,000 distinct CDR3 sequences, approximately 66% of them seen only once. Sequenced: lung tumor tissue. All receptors derive from a man aged 55 to 70 with small cell lung cancer.

In its sample, this clonotype was seen many times. The chain recombines TRBV20-1 with TRBJ1-4; a weak D match, TRBD1 (5 bases). V was trimmed by 5 bases and J by 4 bases, leaving 8 bases between them. Germline V gene lookup returns CDR1 DFQATT and CDR2 SNEGSKA (reference sequence). The CDR3 covers 12 residues. The CDR3 reads CSAGRVNEKLFF. The CDR3 DNA is TGCAGTGCTGGCAGGGTTAATGAAAAACTGTTTTTT.

J is TRBJ2-2 and V is TRBV20-1, with a possible D match to TRBD2 (6 bases). The CDR3 has 16 residues. V gave up 0 bases and J gave up 8 bases, with 19 bases separating them. Germline CDR1 and CDR2: DFQATT and SNEGSKA (reference sequence). The CDR3 DNA sequence: TGCAGTGCTAGAGACAAGGGACTGCTCGGGTCTGGGGAGCTGTTTTTT. The encoded protein is CSARDKGLLGSGELFF.

J is TRBJ2-1 and V is TRBV19; D possibly corresponds to TRBD2 (5 bases). The CDR3 has 15 residues. The V end lost 7 bases, the J end lost 0 bases, and 13 bases lay between the germline ends. Germline V gene lookup returns CDR1 LNHDA and CDR2 SQIVND (reference sequence). DNA for the CDR3: TGTGCCAGTAAAGAAAGCGGAAGCTCCTACAATGAGCAGTTCTTC. Encoded protein: CASKESGSSYNEQFF.

Turning to this clonotype: One end of the junction varies from germline; a read error may be responsible. The V and J genes are TRBV7-8 and TRBJ2-2; D is possibly TRBD1 or TRBD2 (5 bases each). Germline CDR1 reads SGHVS; CDR2 reads FQNEAQ. The CDR3 length is 16 residues. CDR3 sequence reads: CASSLDPGRNAGELFF. The CDR3 DNA follows: TGTGCCAGCAGCTTAGATCCGGGGCGGAACGCCGGGGAGCTGTTTTTT. The whole variable domain, filled in from reference TRBV7-8 and TRBJ2-2, reads GAGVSQSPRYKVAKRGQDVALRCDPISGHVSLFWYQQALGQGPEFLTYFQNEAQLDKSGLPSDRFFAERPEGSVSTLKIQRTQQEDSAVYLCASSLDPGRNAGELFFGEGSRLTVL.

This rearrangement joins TRBV14 to TRBJ2-7; D perhaps matches TRBD2 (6 bases). CDR1 and CDR2 from the germline V gene are SGHDN and FVKESK. The CDR3 totals 15 residues. V lost 3 bases and J 7 bases, leaving 19 bases between the germline ends. The CDR3 coding sequence is TGTGCCAGCAGCCAGTACGTAGGCCTCGCGGGGGAGCAGTACTTC. Translation: CASSQYVGLAGEQYF.

Notes on this clonotype: This may arise from a read error, as a much more abundant clone is one base away. The rearrangement links TRBV11-2 to TRBJ2-1; D gene unclear. Looked up from germline, CDR1 is SGHAT and CDR2 is FQNNGV. This CDR3 comprises 15 residues. Deletions cut 5 bases from V and 3 bases from J, with 14 bases between. The DNA of the CDR3 is TGTGCCAGCAGCGTAGCTGCGGTTGGCTACAATGAGCAGTTCTTC. Residues: CASSVAAVGYNEQFF.

Many counts were recorded for this clonotype. This sequence joins TRBV11-2 and TRBJ2-7, with 7 nucleotides matching TRBD2. J was trimmed by 7 bases and V by 6 bases; bases with no gene match: 9. The CDR3 sequence is 13 residues long. The germline CDR1 and CDR2 sequences are SGHAT and FQNNGV. The CDR3 here is CASSPGLVREQYV. CDR3 coding DNA: TGTGCCAGCAGTCCCGGACTAGTTAGGGAGCAGTACGTC.

This rearrangement joins TRBV7-2 to TRBJ2-5; 9 nucleotides agree with TRBD1. In germline, CDR1 is SGHTA, CDR2 FQGNSA. This CDR3 has 13 amino acids. With 3 bases clipped from V and 10 bases from J, the junction kept 6 bases outside the gene matches. The CDR3 spells CASSLGQGLDQYF. For the CDR3, the DNA is TGTGCCAGCAGCTTGGGACAGGGATTGGACCAGTACTTC.

The chain recombines TRBV20-1 with TRBJ1-1, with TRBD1 matching over 10 bases. This CDR3 is built from 14 residues. Germline V gives CDR1 DFQATT, CDR2 SNEGSKA (reference sequence). With 6 bases clipped from V and 11 bases from J, the junction kept 15 bases outside the gene matches. The CDR3 is CSATGGTGDERAFF. CDR3 coding DNA: TGCAGTGCCACCGGGGGGACAGGGGATGAGAGGGCTTTCTTT.

This chain joins TRBV20-1 and TRBJ2-7; D is possibly TRBD2 (6 bases). This CDR3 comprises 14 residues. The V and J ends lost 3 bases and 1 base respectively, with 13 bases between them. Germline V gene lookup returns CDR1 DFQATT and CDR2 SNEGSKA (reference sequence). CDR3 DNA: TGCAGTGCTAGGAGGCTAGCGAGATCCTACGAGCAGTACGTC. Protein: CSARRLARSYEQYV.

For this clonotype: A read error may produce the germline difference seen at one junction end. This rearrangement joins TRBV11-1 to TRBJ2-2; D perhaps matches TRBD2 (5 bases). The germline V gene has CDR1 SGHAT and CDR2 FQDESV (reference sequence). The length of the CDR3 is 14 residues. The CDR3 coding sequence is TGTGACAGCAGCTTCACACGGGGTTTCGGGGAGCTGTTTTTT. It specifies CDSSFTRGFGELFF.

The CDR3 protein is CSTEEGVETQYF. CDR3 nucleotide sequence: TGCAGCACCGAGGAGGGAGTGGAGACCCAGTACTTC. This chain links TRBV29-1 with TRBJ2-5; D is possibly TRBD2 (6 bases). The germline V gene encodes CDR1 SQVTM and CDR2 ANQGSEA. Trimming left V 8 bases short and J 5 bases short, with 15 bases between. The length of the CDR3 is 12 residues.

Comment on this clonotype: The conserved final phenylalanine or tryptophan is absent from the CDR3, which likely points to a read error. The chain employs TRBV5-1 and TRBJ1-2; perhaps TRBD1 as D (6 bases). Trimming left V 6 bases short and J 4 bases short, with 22 bases between. CDR1 SGHRS and CDR2 YFSETQ come from the germline V gene. The CDR3 consists of 16 residues. CDR3 DNA: TGCGCCAGCACCTTCTTCATGGTACAGGGAGGCTATGGCTACACCGTC. Protein product: CASTFFMVQGGYGYTV.

The V call is TRBV11-2, the J call TRBJ2-7; 7 nucleotides agree with TRBD1. The trim removed 3 bases at V and 5 bases at J, leaving 7 bases unmatched. This CDR3 contains 14 residues. Germline V gene data show CDR1 as SGHAT and CDR2 as FQNNGV. The CDR3 DNA follows: TGTGCCAGCAGCTTTTCTCTGACAGGGAACGAGCAGTACTTC. Translated, it gives CASSFSLTGNEQYF.

Details on this clonotype: At one of its ends the junction is not consistent with the germline gene, which may arise from a read error. The V call is TRBV11-2, the J call TRBJ2-3, with 9 positions matching TRBD1. Germline CDR1 is SGHAT and CDR2 is FQNNGV. The CDR3 has 15 residues. In DNA, the CDR3 is TGTGTCAGCAGCTTAGCCACAGGGGGCACAGATACGCGGTATTTT. Translating it yields CVSSLATGGTDTRYF.

Points on this clonotype: Because it lacks the conserved phenylalanine or tryptophan at the end, this CDR3 is likely a read error. This chain connects TRBV11-2 to TRBJ2-6; TRBD1 matches 9 bases. Germline V gives CDR1 SGHAT, CDR2 FQNNGV. The CDR3 consists of 18 residues. CDR3: CPSSLSGQGLSGANVLTL. Written as DNA, the CDR3 is TGTCCCAGCAGTTTATCGGGACAGGGTCTGTCTGGGGCCAACGTCCTGACTCTC.